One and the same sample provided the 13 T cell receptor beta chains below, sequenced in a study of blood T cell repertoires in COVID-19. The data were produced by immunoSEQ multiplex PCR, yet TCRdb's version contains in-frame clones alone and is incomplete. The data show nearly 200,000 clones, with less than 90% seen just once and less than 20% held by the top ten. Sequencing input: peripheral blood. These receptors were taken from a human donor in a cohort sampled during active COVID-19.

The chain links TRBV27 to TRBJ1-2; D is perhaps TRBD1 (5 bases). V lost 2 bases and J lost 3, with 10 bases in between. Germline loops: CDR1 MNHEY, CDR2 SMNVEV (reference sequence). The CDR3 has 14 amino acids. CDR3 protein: CASSLGRTHYGYTF. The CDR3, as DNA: TGTGCCAGCAGTTTAGGAAGGACACACTATGGCTACACCTTC.

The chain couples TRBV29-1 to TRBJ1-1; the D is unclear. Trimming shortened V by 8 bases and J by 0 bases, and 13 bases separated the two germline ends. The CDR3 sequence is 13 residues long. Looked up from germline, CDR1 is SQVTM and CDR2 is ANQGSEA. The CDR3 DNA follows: TGCAGCACCAATGGAGCTGTGAACACTGAAGCTTTCTTT. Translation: CSTNGAVNTEAFF.

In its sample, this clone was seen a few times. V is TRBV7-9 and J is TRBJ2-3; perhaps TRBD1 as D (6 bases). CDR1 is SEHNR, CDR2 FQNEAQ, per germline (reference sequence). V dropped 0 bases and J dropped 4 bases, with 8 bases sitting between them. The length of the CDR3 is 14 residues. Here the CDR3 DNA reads TGTGCCAGCAGCTTAGCCCCAGGGGCAGATACGCAGTATTTT. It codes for CASSLAPGADTQYF.

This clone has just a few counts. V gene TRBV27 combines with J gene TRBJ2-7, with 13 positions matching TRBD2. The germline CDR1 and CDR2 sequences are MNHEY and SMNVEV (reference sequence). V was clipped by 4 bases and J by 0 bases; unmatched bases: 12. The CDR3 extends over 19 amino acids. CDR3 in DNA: TGTGCCAGCAGTTGGGCCGGGACTAGCGGGATAAAAAGCTCCTACGAGCAGTACTTC. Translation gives CASSWAGTSGIKSSYEQYF.

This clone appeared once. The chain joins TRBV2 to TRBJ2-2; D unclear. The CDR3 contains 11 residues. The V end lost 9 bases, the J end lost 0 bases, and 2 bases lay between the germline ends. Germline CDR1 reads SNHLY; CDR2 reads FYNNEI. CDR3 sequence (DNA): TGTGCCAGTACGAACACCGGGGAGCTGTTTTTT. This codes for CASTNTGELFF.

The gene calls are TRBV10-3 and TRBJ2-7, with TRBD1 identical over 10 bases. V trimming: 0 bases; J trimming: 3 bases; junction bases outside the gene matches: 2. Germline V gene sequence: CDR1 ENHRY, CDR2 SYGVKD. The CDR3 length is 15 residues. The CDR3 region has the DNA TGTGCCATCAGTGAGTCGACAGGGGGCGACTACGAGCAGTACGTC. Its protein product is CAISESTGGDYEQYV.

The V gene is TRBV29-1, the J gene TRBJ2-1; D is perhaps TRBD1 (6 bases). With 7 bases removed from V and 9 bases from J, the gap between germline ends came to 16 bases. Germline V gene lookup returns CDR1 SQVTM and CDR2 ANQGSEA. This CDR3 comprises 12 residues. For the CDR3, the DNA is TGCAGCGCTGACCTGCAGGGGTTTGAGCAGTTCTTC. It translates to CSADLQGFEQFF.

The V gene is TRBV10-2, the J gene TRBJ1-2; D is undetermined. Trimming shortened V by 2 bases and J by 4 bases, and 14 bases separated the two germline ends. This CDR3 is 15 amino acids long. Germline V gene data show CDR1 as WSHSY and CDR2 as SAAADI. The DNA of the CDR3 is TGCGCCAGCAGTGAGCCGAACAGTGGGTCCTATGGCTACACCTTC. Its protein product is CASSEPNSGSYGYTF.

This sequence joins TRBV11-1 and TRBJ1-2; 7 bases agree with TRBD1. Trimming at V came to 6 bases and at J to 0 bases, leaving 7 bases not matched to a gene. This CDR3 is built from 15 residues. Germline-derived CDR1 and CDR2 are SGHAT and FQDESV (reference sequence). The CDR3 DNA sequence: TGTGCCAGCAGAAAAGGGACAGAAGCTAACTATGGCTACACCTTC. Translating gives CASRKGTEANYGYTF. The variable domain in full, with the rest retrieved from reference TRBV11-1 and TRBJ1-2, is EAEVAQSPRYKITEKSQAVAFWCDPISGHATLYWYRQILGQGPELLVQFQDESVVDDSQLPKDRFSAERLKGVDSTLKIQPAELGDSAMYLCASRKGTEANYGYTFGSGTRLTVV.

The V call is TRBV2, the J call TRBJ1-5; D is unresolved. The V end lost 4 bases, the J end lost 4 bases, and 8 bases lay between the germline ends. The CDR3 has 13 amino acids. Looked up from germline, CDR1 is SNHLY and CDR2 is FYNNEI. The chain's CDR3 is CASSAPSNQPQHF. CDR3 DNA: TGTGCCAGCAGTGCCCCCTCGAATCAGCCCCAGCATTTT.

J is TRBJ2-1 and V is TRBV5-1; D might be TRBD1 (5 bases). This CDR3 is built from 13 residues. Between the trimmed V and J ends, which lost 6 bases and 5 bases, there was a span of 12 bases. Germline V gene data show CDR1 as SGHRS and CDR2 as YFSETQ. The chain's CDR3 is CASIQTENNEQFF. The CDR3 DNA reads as TGCGCCAGCATACAGACAGAGAACAATGAGCAGTTCTTC.

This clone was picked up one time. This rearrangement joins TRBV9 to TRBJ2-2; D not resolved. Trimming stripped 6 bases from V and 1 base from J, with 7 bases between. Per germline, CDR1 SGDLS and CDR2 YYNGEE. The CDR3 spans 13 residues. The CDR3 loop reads CASKSENTGELFF. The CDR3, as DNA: TGTGCCAGCAAGAGCGAGAACACCGGGGAGCTGTTTTTT.

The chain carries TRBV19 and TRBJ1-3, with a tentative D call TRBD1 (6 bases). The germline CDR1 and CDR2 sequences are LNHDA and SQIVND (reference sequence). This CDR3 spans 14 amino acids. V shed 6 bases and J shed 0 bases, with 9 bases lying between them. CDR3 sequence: CASRRQDSGNTIYF. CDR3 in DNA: TGTGCCAGTAGAAGACAGGACTCTGGAAACACCATATATTTT. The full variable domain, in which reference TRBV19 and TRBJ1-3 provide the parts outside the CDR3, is DGGITQSPKYLFRKEGQNVTLSCEQNLNHDAMYWYRQDPGQGLRLIYYSQIVNDFQKGDIAEGYSVSREKKESFPLTVTSAQKNPTAFYLCASRRQDSGNTIYFGEGSWLTVV.